Presented here are 10 T cell receptor beta chains from one specimen sequenced in a study of beta chain features in type 1 diabetes. Isolated RNA was reverse transcribed in full, so expressed TCRB transcripts were sequenced. The protocol was immunoSEQ multiplex PCR, while the TCRdb copy is restricted to in-frame clones and leaves out a portion. The profile shows 400,000 to 450,000 clones, roughly 14% of them singletons. The sample was naive CD4+ T cells from blood. Receptor source: a young man in good health.

This clone was seen only a few times. This chain uses TRBV7-8 with TRBJ2-7; D not resolved. The CDR3 runs 13 residues. Germline CDR1 and CDR2: SGHVS and FQNEAQ. With 0 bases removed from V and 6 bases from J, the gap between germline ends came to 9 bases. CDR3 residues: CASSLAGWSEQYF. CDR3 DNA sequence: TGTGCCAGCAGCTTAGCAGGCTGGAGCGAGCAGTACTTC. Complete variable domain (other parts from reference TRBV7-8 and TRBJ2-7): GAGVSQSPRYKVAKRGQDVALRCDPISGHVSLFWYQQALGQGPEFLTYFQNEAQLDKSGLPSDRFFAERPEGSVSTLKIQRTQQEDSAVYLCASSLAGWSEQYFGPGTRLTVT.

In this sample, this clone turned up a few times. The chain is built from TRBV6-5 and TRBJ2-6; D not resolved. This CDR3 is 14 amino acids long. CDR1 and CDR2 (germline): MNHEY, SVGAGI. V was cut by 7 bases and J by 2 bases, with 9 bases left in between. CDR3: CASTKMAGANVLTF. The DNA of the CDR3 is TGTGCCAGCACCAAGATGGCTGGGGCCAACGTCCTGACTTTC.

The sample holds a few counts of this clone. This sequence joins TRBV7-2 and TRBJ1-2, with D uncertain. Germline CDR1 reads SGHTA; CDR2 reads FQGNSA. The length of the CDR3 is 15 residues. The V and J ends lost 1 base and 0 bases respectively, with 9 bases between them. The CDR3 nucleotides are TGTGCCAGCAGCTTAGTTCTTCAGACTAACTATGGCTACACCTTC. It specifies CASSLVLQTNYGYTF.

V usage is TRBV4-3 and J usage is TRBJ2-3; 8 nucleotides line up with TRBD2. From germline, CDR1 is LGHNA and CDR2 YSLEER. Germline trimming cut 1 base from V and 4 bases from J; bases unmatched to any gene: 7. There are 16 residues in the CDR3. CDR3 DNA sequence: TGCGCCAGCAGCCAAGGGGATAGCGGGATCCCAGATACGCAGTATTTT. Translating it yields CASSQGDSGIPDTQYF.

J is TRBJ1-1 and V is TRBV5-1; the D is unclear. Trimming removed 0 bases from V and 0 bases from J, with 3 bases in between. CDR3 size: 13 residues. In germline, CDR1 is SGHRS, CDR2 YFSETQ. This chain's CDR3 is CASSLGVNTEAFF. As DNA, the CDR3 is TGCGCCAGCAGCTTGGGAGTGAACACTGAAGCTTTCTTT. The full variable domain, with the rest looked up from reference TRBV5-1 and TRBJ1-1, is KAGVTQTPRYLIKTRGQQVTLSCSPISGHRSVSWYQQTPGQGLQFLFEYFSETQRNKGNFPGRFSGRQFSNSRSEMNVSTLELGDSALYLCASSLGVNTEAFFGQGTRLTVV.

The sample holds a few counts of this clone. For the CDR3, the DNA is TGTGCCAGCAGCTCGGGACCGAGTAGCAATCAGCCCCAGCATTTT. It translates to CASSSGPSSNQPQHF. The chain has TRBV5-6 and TRBJ1-5; a weak D match, TRBD1 (5 bases). Germline V CDR1 and CDR2: SGHDT, YYEEEE. V shed 3 bases and J shed 0 bases, with 10 bases lying between them. The CDR3 consists of 15 residues.

This clone was counted only a few times. The genes are TRBV7-2 and TRBJ2-5, with D unresolved. Trimming stripped 0 bases from V and 0 bases from J, with 8 bases between. Germline values: CDR1 SGHTA, CDR2 FQGNSA. This CDR3 has 15 residues. In nucleotides, the CDR3 is TGTGCCAGCAGCTTAGCGCGGCGCTACCAAGAGACCCAGTACTTC. Encoded protein: CASSLARRYQETQYF.

In this sample, this clone turned up a few times. The chain links TRBV13 to TRBJ2-3; D is possibly TRBD2 (6 bases). This CDR3 has 16 amino acids. Germline V gene lookup returns CDR1 PRHDT and CDR2 FYEKMQ (reference sequence). The V end lost 1 base, the J end lost 1 base, and 12 bases lay between the germline ends. This chain's CDR3 is CASSLVDGGRTDTQYF. The CDR3 nucleotides are TGTGCCAGCAGCTTAGTGGACGGAGGGCGCACAGATACGCAGTATTTT. Based on the CDR3 plus reference TRBV13 and TRBJ2-3, the full variable domain is AAGVIQSPRHLIKEKRETATLKCYPIPRHDTVYWYQQGPGQDPQFLISFYEKMQSDKGSIPDRFSAQQFSDYHSELNMSSLELGDSALYFCASSLVDGGRTDTQYFGPGTRLTVL.

This clone was seen more than once but under ten times. The gene calls are TRBV5-1 and TRBJ1-5; D remains ambiguous. Trimming stripped 4 bases from V and 5 bases from J, with 10 bases between. CDR1 and CDR2 from the germline V gene are SGHRS and YFSETQ. The CDR3 totals 13 residues. The CDR3 is CASSRGRDQPQHF. CDR3 bases: TGCGCCAGCAGCAGAGGCAGAGATCAGCCCCAGCATTTT.

This clone was picked up a small number of times. The chain carries TRBV11-2 and TRBJ2-1, with 14 bases aligning to TRBD2. The V segment lost 6 bases and the J segment 7 bases; nucleotides outside the gene matches: 14. The CDR3 runs 18 residues. CDR1 is SGHAT, CDR2 FQNNGV, per germline. CDR3 region: CASRPGLAGARVLNEQFF. The CDR3 DNA sequence: TGTGCCAGCAGACCGGGACTAGCGGGAGCGAGGGTTTTGAATGAGCAGTTCTTC. Filled out from reference TRBV11-2 and TRBJ2-1, the complete variable domain reads EAGVAQSPRYKIIEKRQSVAFWCNPISGHATLYWYQQILGQGPKLLIQFQNNGVVDDSQLPKDRFSAERLKGVDSTLKIQPAKLEDSAVYLCASRPGLAGARVLNEQFFGPGTRLTVL.